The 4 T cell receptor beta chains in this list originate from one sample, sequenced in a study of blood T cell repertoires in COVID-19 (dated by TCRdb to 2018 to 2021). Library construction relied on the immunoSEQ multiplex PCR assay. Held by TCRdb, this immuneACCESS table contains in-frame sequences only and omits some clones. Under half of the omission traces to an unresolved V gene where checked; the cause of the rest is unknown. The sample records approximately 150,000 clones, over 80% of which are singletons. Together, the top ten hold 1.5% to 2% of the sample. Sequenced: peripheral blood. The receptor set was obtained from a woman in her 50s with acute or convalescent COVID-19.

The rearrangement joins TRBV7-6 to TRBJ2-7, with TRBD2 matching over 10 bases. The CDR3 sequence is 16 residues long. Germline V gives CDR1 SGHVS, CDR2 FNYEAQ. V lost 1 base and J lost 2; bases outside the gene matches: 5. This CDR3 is CASSLELAGSTYEQYF. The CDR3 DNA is TGTGCCAGCAGCTTAGAACTAGCGGGGTCGACCTACGAGCAGTACTTC.

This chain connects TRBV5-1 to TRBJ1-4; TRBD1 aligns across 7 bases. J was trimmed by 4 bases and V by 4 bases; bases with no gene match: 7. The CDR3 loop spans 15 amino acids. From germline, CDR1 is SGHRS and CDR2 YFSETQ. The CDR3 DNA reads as TGCGCCAGCAGCACCAACAGGGGCTTTAATGAAAAACTGTTTTTT. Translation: CASSTNRGFNEKLFF.

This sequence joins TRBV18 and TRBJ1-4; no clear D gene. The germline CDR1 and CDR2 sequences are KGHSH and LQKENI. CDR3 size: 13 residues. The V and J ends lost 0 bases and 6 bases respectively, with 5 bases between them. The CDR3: CASSPPVDEKLFF. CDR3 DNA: TGTGCCAGCTCACCACCCGTCGATGAAAAACTGTTTTTT. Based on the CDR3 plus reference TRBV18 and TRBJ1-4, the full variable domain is NAGVMQNPRHLVRRRGQEARLRCSPMKGHSHVYWYRQLPEEGLKFMVYLQKENIIDESGMPKERFSAEFPKEGPSILRIQQVVRGDSAAYFCASSPPVDEKLFFGSGTQLSVL.

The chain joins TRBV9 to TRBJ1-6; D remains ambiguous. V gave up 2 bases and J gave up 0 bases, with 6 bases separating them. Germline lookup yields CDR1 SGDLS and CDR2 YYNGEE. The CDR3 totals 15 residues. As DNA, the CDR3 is TGTGCCAGCAGCGTGTCGGGCTCCTATAATTCACCCCTCCACTTT. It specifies CASSVSGSYNSPLHF.